This record looks at one TCR beta chain sequence and its context. Its target is not known. Vbeta (60) and Jbeta (13) primers were used in the PCR. Here immunoSEQ multiplex PCR was the method, and the copy in TCRdb shows in-frame clones only, minus some. The sample yields 90,000 to 130,000 clones, around 80% seen once. The data were taken from a study of cytomegalovirus exposure and HLA in healthy donors. Notes on the study in general: What TCR beta sequences reportedly achieved was accurate prediction of HLA-A and HLA-B alleles in most subjects. For most TCR sequences rarity was the rule, although some public TCRs occurred in many donors. What a later analysis showed was that several of the most significant clusters appeared linked to common viral pathogens.

There are 13 residues in the CDR3. Germline V gene data show CDR1 as GTSNPN and CDR2 as SVGIG (reference sequence). Unmatched junction bases numbered 8, after V lost 7 bases and J lost 5 bases. The TCR originated in a woman in her sixties in good health and CMV-seropositive. This chain connects TRBV30 to TRBJ1-1; the match to TRBD1 covers 9 bases. The specimen sequenced was PBMCs. The CDR3 nucleotides read TGTGCCTCACACAGGGGGCCTAGGACTGAAGCTTTCTTT. Its translation is CASHRGPRTEAFF.